These 15 T cell receptor beta chains were all obtained from the same sample, sequenced in a study of blood T cell repertoires in COVID-19. Sequencing used immunoSEQ multiplex PCR; TCRdb keeps in-frame clones, though not all of them. The profile covers 380,000 or so clones, with 80% to 90% appearing a single time and approximately 1.2% taken by the ten largest. The sample consisted of peripheral blood. The receptors derive from a man in his forties or fifties with acute or convalescent COVID-19.

This clone occurred a few times. The chain joins TRBV5-6 to TRBJ2-1, with D tentatively TRBD2 (5 bases). The germline CDR1 and CDR2 sequences are SGHDT and YYEEEE. V was trimmed by 1 base and J by 9 bases, leaving 8 bases between them. This CDR3 contains 12 residues. The CDR3 sequence is CASSLWRVEQFF. The CDR3 DNA sequence: TGTGCCAGCAGCTTGTGGCGGGTTGAGCAGTTCTTC.

This chain uses TRBV19 with TRBJ2-1, with 7 bases that match TRBD2. The CDR3 has 10 residues. Germline loops: CDR1 LNHDA, CDR2 SQIVND (reference sequence). The CDR3 DNA follows: TGTTCTAGCGGCTACAATGAGCAGTTCTTC. It yields the protein CSSGYNEQFF.

The chain employs TRBV7-8 and TRBJ1-2; 8 positions match TRBD1. The CDR3 contains 15 residues. Unmatched junction bases numbered 4, after V lost 0 bases and J lost 4 bases. The germline V gene encodes CDR1 SGHVS and CDR2 FQNEAQ. The CDR3 protein is CASSLAGQGGYGYTF. The CDR3, as DNA: TGTGCCAGCAGCTTAGCAGGACAGGGAGGCTATGGCTACACCTTC.

This clone was seen only a few times. The rearrangement links TRBV15 to TRBJ2-7, with 12 nucleotides matching TRBD1. The CDR3 contains 17 residues. V was clipped by 2 bases and J by 7 bases; unmatched bases: 12. CDR1 and CDR2 (germline): LNHNV, YYDKDF (reference sequence). For the CDR3, the DNA is TGTGCCACCAGCAGAAATAGAGGGGACAGGGGGCCGGGGGAGCAGTACTTC. It is translated as CATSRNRGDRGPGEQYF.

This chain connects TRBV11-2 to TRBJ1-4; no clear D gene. Germline assignment: CDR1 SGHAT and CDR2 FQNNGV. V lost 6 bases and J 5 bases, leaving 13 bases between the germline ends. The CDR3 is made up of 14 amino acids. For the CDR3, the DNA is TGTGCCAGCAGTCGAGGGCGGGCAAATGAAAAACTGTTTTTT. Its translation: CASSRGRANEKLFF.

This rearrangement joins TRBV7-9 to TRBJ1-1, with TRBD1 as a possible D gene (6 bases). Germline-derived CDR1 and CDR2 are SEHNR and FQNEAQ (reference sequence). The germline V and J ends were trimmed by 5 bases and 2 bases, with 24 bases remaining between them. This CDR3 has 18 amino acids. CDR3 sequence reads: CASSGRTVRMSGNTEAFF. The CDR3 coding sequence is TGTGCCAGCAGCGGACGGACAGTCCGGATGTCGGGTAACACTGAAGCTTTCTTT.

V usage is TRBV28 and J usage is TRBJ1-1, with 7 bases lining up with TRBD1. J gave up 4 bases and V 10 bases, and 15 bases lay outside the gene matches. From germline, CDR1 is MDHEN and CDR2 SYDVKM. CDR3 length: 15 amino acids. The CDR3 DNA reads as TGTGCCATCCGTCTGCCGGACAGGAGAAGCACTGAAGCTTTCTTT. Amino acids: CAIRLPDRRSTEAFF.

V and J are TRBV27 and TRBJ2-2, with TRBD1 matching over 9 bases. With V trimmed by 5 bases and J by 7 bases, 5 bases remained unmatched. CDR3 length equals 14 residues. Germline CDR1 reads MNHEY; CDR2 reads SMNVEV (reference sequence). CDR3 loop: CASSTDRGSGELFF. CDR3 nucleotides: TGTGCCAGCAGTACGGACAGGGGCAGCGGGGAGCTGTTTTTT.

V usage is TRBV5-1 and J usage is TRBJ1-5, with TRBD1 matching 8 bases. The V gene's germline CDR1 is SGHRS and CDR2 YFSETQ. J gave up 6 bases and V 5 bases, and 7 bases lay outside the gene matches. The CDR3 sequence is 14 residues long. In DNA form, the CDR3 reads TGCGCCAGCAGTCAAGGACAGGGAGGTCAGCCCCAGCATTTT. Its protein product is CASSQGQGGQPQHF.

The V and J genes are TRBV7-9 and TRBJ2-2; D is possibly TRBD2 (6 bases). V lost 5 bases and J 1 base, leaving 11 bases between the germline ends. The CDR3 consists of 15 residues. Germline CDR1 and CDR2: SEHNR and FQNEAQ (reference sequence). The CDR3 region is CASSLNGGNTGELFF. The CDR3, as DNA: TGTGCCAGCAGCCTAAACGGGGGGAACACCGGGGAGCTGTTTTTT.

This chain joins TRBV14 and TRBJ2-1; 13 bases align to TRBD2. The germline V gene has CDR1 SGHDN and CDR2 FVKESK. J lost 7 bases, V lost 4 bases, and 4 bases had no gene match. CDR3 length: 15 amino acids. The CDR3 sequence: CASSPGTSGKNEQFF. The CDR3 bases are TGTGCCAGCAGCCCGGGGACTAGCGGGAAAAATGAGCAGTTCTTC.

The CDR3 DNA sequence: TGTGCCAGCAGCCCGTCCAGCGGGGGATCCGGGGAGCTGTTTTTT. Translated: CASSPSSGGSGELFF. J is TRBJ2-2 and V is TRBV3-1 (or the pseudogene TRBV3-2), with 8 bases aligning to TRBD2. The CDR3 is 15 residues long. CDR1 is LGHDT, CDR2 YNNKEL, per germline (reference sequence). Germline trimming cut 4 bases from V and 6 bases from J; bases unmatched to any gene: 7.

J is TRBJ1-2 and V is TRBV6-1; TRBD1 is a possible D gene (5 bases). CDR1 and CDR2 (germline): MNHNS, SASEGT. The CDR3 runs to 15 residues. V was clipped by 2 bases and J by 5 bases, with 15 bases between them. CDR3 sequence: CASSEPPGRGYGYTF. The CDR3 nucleotides are TGTGCCAGCAGTGAACCCCCAGGGAGGGGATATGGCTACACCTTC.

The chain links TRBV19 to TRBJ2-2, with 7 bases that match TRBD1. Germline V gives CDR1 LNHDA, CDR2 SQIVND (reference sequence). The CDR3 loop spans 14 amino acids. J was trimmed by 5 bases and V by 5 bases; bases with no gene match: 5. This chain's CDR3 is CASSRQGETGELFF. The CDR3, as DNA: TGTGCCAGTAGTCGCCAGGGGGAGACCGGGGAGCTGTTTTTT.

V and J are TRBV27 and TRBJ1-2, with D unresolved. V lost 2 bases, J lost 0 bases, and 10 bases lay in between. Germline CDR1 MNHEY, CDR2 SMNVEV (reference sequence). This CDR3 has 15 residues. CDR3 DNA sequence: TGTGCCAGCAGTTTAGCGGCCACTTCTAACTATGGCTACACCTTC. Translated: CASSLAATSNYGYTF.